This T cell receptor beta chain emerged from a study of cytomegalovirus exposure and HLA in healthy donors. This CDR3 has 15 amino acids. CDR1 and CDR2 from the germline V gene are MNHEY and SVGAGI. Trimming took 8 bases from V and 7 from J; bases not matched to a gene: 8. To note about this clone: Its antigen is currently unknown.

The PCR contained 60 Vbeta and 13 Jbeta primers. This table comes from immunoSEQ multiplex PCR, and its TCRdb copy is limited to in-frame clones, with some not included. This sample carries over 150,000 clones, 60% to 85% of them seen once, and the ten largest clones take roughly 3%. Study-level findings and limits: Donors were assumed by presence/absence analyses to have roughly uniform sequencing depth. Some V segments could not be told apart, so they were left out, TRBV6-2 and TRBV6-3 among them.

This clonotype was obtained from a woman in her fifties or sixties in good health and CMV-seropositive. The chain recombines TRBV6-5 with TRBJ2-1, with TRBD2 identical over 13 bases. Sequencing was performed on PBMCs. For the CDR3, the DNA is TGTGCCAGCGGCCCGGGACTAGCGGGAATAAATGAGCAGTTCTTC. Translating it yields CASGPGLAGINEQFF.